Below are 26 T cell receptor beta chains sequenced from a single sample in a study of cytomegalovirus exposure and HLA in healthy donors. Use of 60 Vbeta and 13 Jbeta primers characterized the PCR. Libraries were prepared by immunoSEQ multiplex PCR; TCRdb keeps only in-frame clonotypes and omits some of them. The table shows 130,000 or so clones, with approximately 10% occurring only once. What was sequenced was PBMCs. Receptors originate from a woman aged 40 to 50 in good health and CMV-seropositive.

With regard to this clone: The same CDR3 arises from other DNA sequences in this sample as well. DNA of the CDR3: TGTGCCAGCAGTGAGGTCGCGGGGGGAGGCGAGACCCAGTACTTC. Amino acids: CASSEVAGGGETQYF. The V gene is TRBV2, the J gene TRBJ2-5; 8 bases align to TRBD2. Germline V CDR1 and CDR2: SNHLY, FYNNEI. The CDR3 runs to 15 residues. V trimming: 3 bases; J trimming: 5 bases; junction bases outside the gene matches: 8.

This clone has only a few counts. DNA of the CDR3: TGTGCCAGCAGTTACTACCAGGGCGCAGAGACCCAGTACTTC. Translated: CASSYYQGAETQYF. This chain links TRBV6-5 with TRBJ2-5; TRBD1 might be the D (5 bases). The CDR3 sequence is 14 residues long. The germline CDR1 and CDR2 sequences are MNHEY and SVGAGI. Trimming took 1 base from V and 4 from J, leaving 10 bases between them.

This clone was seen more than once but under ten times. The chain links TRBV4-1 to TRBJ1-5, with TRBD1 as a possible D gene (5 bases). Germline CDR1 is MGHRA and CDR2 is YSYEKL. This CDR3 is built from 15 residues. The V gene lost 1 base and the J gene lost 4 bases, with 11 bases spanning the gap. The CDR3 protein is CASSQGGTVNQPQHF. CDR3 bases: TGCGCCAGCAGCCAAGGCGGGACGGTTAATCAGCCCCAGCATTTT.

This chain links TRBV5-1 with TRBJ2-7, with D perhaps TRBD2 (6 bases). Germline assignment: CDR1 SGHRS and CDR2 YFSETQ. The CDR3 consists of 14 residues. The V and J ends lost 0 bases and 0 bases respectively, with 7 bases between them. The CDR3 protein is CASSLAGGSYEQYF. CDR3 nucleotide sequence: TGCGCCAGCAGCTTGGCCGGGGGCTCCTACGAGCAGTACTTC.

This chain links TRBV5-4 with TRBJ1-4, with 9 bases lining up with TRBD1. The CDR3 totals 18 residues. CDR1 and CDR2 from the germline V gene are SGHNT and YYREEE (reference sequence). V trimming: 3 bases; J trimming: 5 bases; junction bases outside the gene matches: 14. The CDR3 reads CASSSRKDSDRGNEKLFF. The CDR3 nucleotides are TGTGCCAGCAGCTCGCGCAAAGATTCGGACAGGGGAAATGAAAAACTGTTTTTT.

This clone was detected only a few times. V gene TRBV6-5 combines with J gene TRBJ2-5, with D hard to call. CDR1 and CDR2 (germline): MNHEY, SVGAGI. V shed 6 bases and J shed 1 base, with 12 bases lying between them. The CDR3 loop spans 14 amino acids. CDR3 sequence reads: CASRNQVTQETQYF. The CDR3 DNA sequence: TGTGCCAGCAGAAACCAGGTTACCCAAGAGACCCAGTACTTC.

Worth noting for this clone: The same CDR3 can be traced to other DNA sequences in this sample. The chain combines TRBV5-1 with TRBJ2-1, with D perhaps TRBD2 (6 bases). Germline V gives CDR1 SGHRS, CDR2 YFSETQ. Trimming removed 0 bases at V and 0 bases at J, with 7 bases between. The CDR3 runs to 15 residues. The CDR3 loop is CASSLGGVSYNEQFF. The CDR3, as DNA: TGCGCCAGCAGCTTGGGGGGGGTCTCCTACAATGAGCAGTTCTTC.

V gene TRBV10-3 combines with J gene TRBJ1-2; D is unresolved. The CDR3 totals 14 residues. The V and J ends lost 6 bases and 7 bases respectively, with 18 bases between them. Germline V gives CDR1 ENHRY, CDR2 SYGVKD. CDR3 sequence: CAISAGMFIGGYTF. CDR3 DNA sequence: TGTGCCATCAGCGCGGGCATGTTCATCGGTGGCTACACCTTC.

CDR3 in amino acids: CASTRGANYGYTF. For the CDR3, the DNA is TGTGCCAGCACCAGGGGGGCTAACTATGGCTACACCTTC. V and J are TRBV9 and TRBJ1-2, with 7 bases matching TRBD1. The J segment lost 0 bases and the V segment lost 6 bases, leaving 2 bases of the junction unmatched. Germline CDR1 reads SGDLS; CDR2 reads YYNGEE. This CDR3 comprises 13 residues.

The J gene is TRBJ2-2, the V gene TRBV5-1; 12 nucleotides match TRBD2. CDR1 and CDR2 (germline): SGHRS, YFSETQ. The V and J ends lost 0 bases and 8 bases, in that order; junction bases with no gene match: 8. CDR3 length: 17 residues. The CDR3 DNA sequence: TGCGCCAGCAGCTTGGGAGGACTAGCGGGGTTTGGAGGGGAGCTGTTTTTT. Protein sequence: CASSLGGLAGFGGELFF.

The chain joins TRBV4-2 to TRBJ1-5; 7 bases match TRBD1. Germline V gives CDR1 LGHNA, CDR2 YNFKEQ. Germline trimming cut 8 bases from V and 9 bases from J; bases unmatched to any gene: 13. This CDR3 contains 14 residues. CDR3 nucleotides: TGTGCCAGCCGCCGGGACAGTGACTCAGGGCCCCAGCATTTT. The encoded protein is CASRRDSDSGPQHF.

The V call is TRBV4-3, the J call TRBJ2-1; D is possibly TRBD2 (6 bases). Trimming pared 0 bases from V and 6 bases from J, leaving 9 bases between. The germline V gene encodes CDR1 LGHNA and CDR2 YSLEER. The CDR3 is 14 residues long. Here the CDR3 reads CASSQEASVNEQFF. The CDR3 DNA sequence: TGCGCCAGCAGCCAAGAGGCTAGCGTCAATGAGCAGTTCTTC.

This clone has a handful of counts. V usage is TRBV6-5 and J usage is TRBJ1-1; possible D gene TRBD1, 6 bases. Germline CDR1 and CDR2: MNHEY and SVGAGI. Trimming shortened V by 4 bases and J by 8 bases, and 20 bases separated the two germline ends. The CDR3 loop spans 15 amino acids. The CDR3 region is CASSSGTRKFLEAFF. The CDR3 DNA reads as TGTGCCAGCAGTTCCGGGACAAGGAAATTTTTGGAAGCTTTCTTT.

This clone was detected a few times. The chain couples TRBV6-5 to TRBJ1-1, with 7 positions matching TRBD1. The germline V gene has CDR1 MNHEY and CDR2 SVGAGI. The CDR3 has 15 residues. The trim removed 6 bases at V and 5 bases at J, leaving 12 bases unmatched. CDR3 in DNA: TGTGCCAGCAGCTCCCTAGGGGGCCGGGGAACTGAAGCTTTCTTT. Amino acid sequence: CASSSLGGRGTEAFF.

The genes are TRBV15 and TRBJ2-4; D remains unclear. The germline V and J ends were trimmed by 0 bases and 0 bases, with 9 bases remaining between them. The CDR3 totals 16 residues. Germline CDR1 reads LNHNV; CDR2 reads YYDKDF (reference sequence). As DNA, the CDR3 is TGTGCCACCAGCAGAGATACACCCCAAGCCAAAAACATTCAGTACTTC. Translated: CATSRDTPQAKNIQYF.

The table lists this clone with a few counts. The chain couples TRBV11-1 to TRBJ2-5; D uncertain. This CDR3 is 13 amino acids long. The V end was cut by 1 base, the J end by 1 base, with 4 bases between. The germline CDR1 and CDR2 sequences are SGHAT and FQDESV (reference sequence). The CDR3 region has the DNA TGTGCCAGCAGCTTAGGGCCCCAAGAGACCCAGTACTTC. Its translation: CASSLGPQETQYF.

This clone came up a few times. The rearrangement uses TRBV6-1 and TRBJ1-1, with a tentative D call TRBD1 (6 bases). The CDR3 spans 15 residues. Germline CDR1 is MNHNS and CDR2 is SASEGT. The V gene lost 8 bases and the J gene lost 0 bases, with 16 bases spanning the gap. CDR3: CASRFGGGLNTEAFF. DNA for the CDR3: TGTGCCAGCCGGTTCGGCGGGGGGCTGAACACTGAAGCTTTCTTT.

The gene calls are TRBV10-2 and TRBJ2-1; 11 bases match TRBD2. The V gene's germline CDR1 is WSHSY and CDR2 SAAADI. Trimming cost V 0 bases and J 4 bases; bases outside gene matches: 2. This CDR3 spans 16 amino acids. CDR3 in amino acids: CASSESSSGGYNEQFF. The DNA for the CDR3 is TGCGCCAGCAGTGAGTCGTCTAGCGGGGGGTACAATGAGCAGTTCTTC.

V is TRBV5-1 and J is TRBJ1-2; 7 positions agree with TRBD1. Germline trimming cut 4 bases from V and 6 bases from J; bases unmatched to any gene: 12. Germline values: CDR1 SGHRS, CDR2 YFSETQ. The CDR3 has 15 amino acids. The CDR3 sequence is CASSPDRNQLNGYTF. CDR3 in DNA: TGCGCCAGCAGCCCGGACAGGAACCAACTTAATGGCTACACCTTC.

This clone was seen only a few times. The V call is TRBV7-9, the J call TRBJ2-1; the D is unclear. This CDR3 region has 12 residues. Trimming cost V 6 bases and J 6 bases, with 9 bases left between them. Germline CDR1 and CDR2: SEHNR and FQNEAQ (reference sequence). The CDR3 DNA reads TGTGCCAGCAGTACACAGCTCAATGAGCAGTTCTTC. Translating it yields CASSTQLNEQFF.

This clone was detected a few times. The rearrangement joins TRBV19 to TRBJ2-2, with 14 bases aligning to TRBD2. This CDR3 comprises 19 residues. Trimming removed 0 bases from V and 4 bases from J; junction bases left unmatched: 7. Germline V gene data show CDR1 as LNHDA and CDR2 as SQIVND (reference sequence). The CDR3 reads CASSIDRLAGGLGTGELFF. CDR3 nucleotide sequence: TGTGCCAGTAGTATAGATCGACTAGCGGGGGGGCTCGGCACCGGGGAGCTGTTTTTT.

This chain uses TRBV2 with TRBJ1-5; TRBD1 matches at 7 bases. Germline V CDR1 and CDR2: SNHLY, FYNNEI. The CDR3 has 14 residues. The trim removed 4 bases at V and 3 bases at J, leaving 3 bases unmatched. The CDR3 spells CASSATGYNQPQHF. The CDR3 DNA sequence: TGTGCCAGCAGTGCGACAGGGTACAATCAGCCCCAGCATTTT.

About this clone itself: A read error likely explains this, since a far larger clone differs by one base. Other nucleotide sequences from this sample produce the same CDR3. V gene TRBV6-1 combines with J gene TRBJ1-2; 10 nucleotides line up with TRBD1. Trimming removed 3 bases from V and 2 bases from J; junction bases left unmatched: 9. Germline CDR1 and CDR2: MNHNS and SASEGT. The CDR3 length is 17 residues. The CDR3 region is CASSDFRDRGSNYGYTF. DNA for the CDR3: TGTGCCAGCAGTGACTTTCGGGACAGGGGATCAAACTATGGCTACACCTTC.

The V gene is TRBV6-1, the J gene TRBJ1-6; D not certain. Germline assignment: CDR1 MNHNS and CDR2 SASEGT. This CDR3 has 13 residues. Trimming stripped 8 bases from V and 7 bases from J, with 12 bases between. The CDR3: CASQVGANSPLHF. As DNA, the CDR3 is TGTGCCAGCCAGGTGGGTGCGAATTCACCCCTCCACTTT.

The rearrangement links TRBV19 to TRBJ2-1, with D possibly TRBD2 on 5 matching bases. The CDR3 is 14 residues long. Germline CDR1 LNHDA, CDR2 SQIVND (reference sequence). V was clipped by 5 bases and J by 4 bases, with 12 bases between them. The CDR3 DNA reads as TGTGCCAGTAGTCCTGGCGGCGGGTACAATGAGCAGTTCTTC. This gives the protein CASSPGGGYNEQFF.

The sample holds a few counts of this clone. The genes are TRBV18 and TRBJ2-2; the match to TRBD1 covers 12 bases. J lost 1 base, V lost 6 bases, and 12 bases had no gene match. The CDR3 length is 19 residues. From germline, CDR1 is KGHSH and CDR2 LQKENI. This CDR3 is CASSRPPGTGGVNTGELFF. DNA of the CDR3: TGTGCCAGCTCTCGACCCCCCGGGACAGGGGGCGTGAACACCGGGGAGCTGTTTTTT.